These 32 T cell receptor beta chains were all obtained from the same sample, sequenced in a study of CD8 T cells in Susac syndrome (dated by TCRdb to between 2018 and 2021). The library was generated by the immunoSEQ multiplex PCR assay. RNA was extracted with the RNeasy kit and 0.5 to 1 ug was reverse transcribed using random hexamers. Using fastp trimming at Q25 and MiXCR clonotype assembly, TCRdb reanalyzed the public sequencing data and kept in-frame beta chains. Each entry is one CDR3 protein sequence, shown with its most common DNA and genes. The sample contains over 65,000 distinct CDR3 sequences, 90% to 95% of them found a single time. The top ten clones comprise about 0.52% of the sample. Sequencing was performed on CD4+ T cells from PBMCs. These receptors all come from a human donor with Susac syndrome.

The chain links TRBV28 to TRBJ1-2; a possible D gene is TRBD1 (6 bases). V lost 0 bases to trimming and J lost 6 bases, with 11 bases between them. The CDR3 has 14 amino acids. CDR1 and CDR2 (germline): MDHEN, SYDVKM. The CDR3 DNA reads as TGTGCCAGCAGTTTATGGCACAGGGCAGATGGCTACACCTTC. It codes for CASSLWHRADGYTF.

The gene calls are TRBV3-1 and TRBJ1-2, with 8 bases fitting TRBD1. Germline trimming cut 2 bases from V and 0 bases from J; bases unmatched to any gene: 8. The germline gives CDR1 LGHDT, CDR2 YNNKEL (reference sequence). The CDR3 is 17 residues long. The CDR3 sequence is CASSQLGQGRTNYGYTF. The CDR3 DNA reads TGTGCCAGCAGCCAACTTGGACAGGGTCGAACTAACTATGGCTACACCTTC.

The J gene is TRBJ2-7, the V gene TRBV6-5, with D uncertain. This CDR3 has 13 amino acids. V lost 6 bases and J lost 1, with 10 bases in between. Germline V gene sequence: CDR1 MNHEY, CDR2 SVGAGI. CDR3 residues: CASSPKGSYEQYF. The CDR3 DNA sequence: TGTGCCAGCAGCCCTAAAGGGTCCTACGAGCAGTACTTC.

The chain couples TRBV11-2 to TRBJ2-7; TRBD1 aligns across 9 bases. J was trimmed by 4 bases and V by 6 bases; bases with no gene match: 4. Germline loops: CDR1 SGHAT, CDR2 FQNNGV. The CDR3 sequence is 13 residues long. CDR3 DNA sequence: TGTGCCAGCAGACGGACAGGGGTGTACGAGCAGTACTTC. Translation: CASRRTGVYEQYF. Filled out from reference TRBV11-2 and TRBJ2-7, the complete variable domain reads EAGVAQSPRYKIIEKRQSVAFWCNPISGHATLYWYQQILGQGPKLLIQFQNNGVVDDSQLPKDRFSAERLKGVDSTLKIQPAKLEDSAVYLCASRRTGVYEQYFGPGTRLTVT.

This chain connects TRBV12-3 or TRBV12-4 to TRBJ2-3; 13 bases fit TRBD2. The CDR3 runs to 15 residues. V shed 7 bases, J shed 4 bases, and the junction held 5 bases outside the gene matches. The CDR3 nucleotides are TGTGCCAGCACCAGACTAGCGGGGGGTTCAGATACGCAGTATTTT. Amino acid sequence: CASTRLAGGSDTQYF.

The V gene is TRBV29-1, the J gene TRBJ1-2, with no clear D. Germline V gene data show CDR1 as SQVTM and CDR2 as ANQGSEA. The length of the CDR3 is 14 residues. V shed 4 bases and J shed 5 bases, with 17 bases lying between them. This CDR3 reads CSVGFRGSGYGYTF. The CDR3, as DNA: TGCAGCGTTGGATTCCGCGGGTCGGGGTATGGCTACACCTTC.

This clonotype was seen just once. The chain is built from TRBV20-1 and TRBJ2-7; D gene unclear. Germline CDR1 reads DFQATT; CDR2 reads SNEGSKA (reference sequence). The CDR3 covers 13 residues. V lost 6 bases and J lost 3, with 15 bases in between. The CDR3, as DNA: TGCAGTGCAGGTCGGCACTCCAGCTACGAGCAGTACTTC. Residues: CSAGRHSSYEQYF.

The chain employs TRBV5-6 and TRBJ1-2; D gene unclear. This CDR3 is built from 14 residues. Germline CDR1 is SGHDT and CDR2 is YYEEEE. V lost 3 bases to trimming and J lost 4 bases, with 13 bases between them. In DNA form, the CDR3 reads TGTGCCAGCAGCTCCGATGACGGAGCCTATGGCTACACCTTC. Its protein product is CASSSDDGAYGYTF.

The V gene is TRBV11-1, the J gene TRBJ2-7; no clear D. The germline gives CDR1 SGHAT, CDR2 FQDESV (reference sequence). V gave up 0 bases and J gave up 2 bases, with 11 bases separating them. The CDR3 contains 15 residues. CDR3 sequence reads: CASSLAPRRAYEQYF. In DNA form, the CDR3 reads TGTGCCAGCAGCTTAGCACCACGCCGCGCCTACGAGCAGTACTTC.

The chain uses TRBV5-1 and TRBJ2-3; D is perhaps TRBD1 (5 bases). The germline CDR1 and CDR2 sequences are SGHRS and YFSETQ. This CDR3 is built from 15 residues. V was pared by 0 bases and J by 0 bases, with 8 bases between. The DNA of the CDR3 is TGCGCCAGCAGCTTGGAAGGACATAGCACAGATACGCAGTATTTT. Translated: CASSLEGHSTDTQYF.

V is TRBV2 and J is TRBJ2-3; D is unclear. V was shortened by 5 bases and J by 8 bases, with 11 bases between the two germline ends. The CDR3 is made up of 12 amino acids. Germline CDR1 is SNHLY and CDR2 is FYNNEI. The CDR3 nucleotides read TGTGCCAGCAGTTCTAGGTTTGGTACGCAGTATTTT. It codes for CASSSRFGTQYF.

The CDR3 region is CASAGGDQETQYF. The CDR3 DNA follows: TGTGCCAGTGCCGGGGGAGACCAAGAGACCCAGTACTTC. The chain links TRBV5-6 to TRBJ2-5; D is perhaps TRBD2 (6 bases). In germline, CDR1 is SGHDT, CDR2 YYEEEE. V was cut by 8 bases and J by 0 bases, with 11 bases left in between. This CDR3 spans 13 amino acids.

The rearrangement joins TRBV7-2 to TRBJ1-3; D ambiguous. This CDR3 has 13 amino acids. The germline V gene has CDR1 SGHTA and CDR2 FQGNSA. The germline V and J ends were trimmed by 5 bases and 4 bases, with 9 bases remaining between them. The CDR3 reads CASSPSGGNTIYF. The CDR3 DNA reads TGTGCCAGCAGCCCGAGTGGGGGAAACACCATATATTTT.

This chain connects TRBV14 to TRBJ2-1, with D unclear. The CDR3 contains 15 residues. CDR1 is SGHDN and CDR2 is FVKESK in the germline V gene. The germline V and J ends were trimmed by 4 bases and 2 bases, with 12 bases remaining between them. CDR3 DNA sequence: TGTGCCAGCAGCCGAGGAGACACTCCCTACAATGAGCAGTTCTTC. Its translation is CASSRGDTPYNEQFF.

V is TRBV6-6 and J is TRBJ2-3, with 9 bases lining up with TRBD1. The V gene end was trimmed by 4 bases and the J gene end by 6 bases; junction bases not matched to a gene: 11. Germline V CDR1 and CDR2: MNHNY, SVGAGI (reference sequence). The CDR3 extends over 16 amino acids. CDR3 region: CASSSVTGTGRDTQYF. The CDR3 DNA follows: TGTGCCAGCAGTTCCGTAACCGGGACAGGGAGGGATACGCAGTATTTT.

The chain combines TRBV6-2 or TRBV6-3 with TRBJ2-1; D unclear. Between the trimmed V and J ends, which lost 4 bases and 7 bases, there was a span of 11 bases. The germline V gene has CDR1 MNHEY and CDR2 SVGEGT. This CDR3 spans 13 amino acids. CDR3 loop: CASSFEALNEQFF. The DNA of the CDR3 is TGTGCCAGCAGTTTTGAGGCTTTAAATGAGCAGTTCTTC.

V gene TRBV20-1 combines with J gene TRBJ1-1; no definite D call. V lost 4 bases and J lost 14, with 14 bases in between. CDR1 and CDR2 from the germline V gene are DFQATT and SNEGSKA (reference sequence). The CDR3 is 10 residues long. The CDR3 loop reads CSANPRTFFF. CDR3 sequence (DNA): TGCAGTGCTAACCCCAGAACTTTCTTCTTT.

The chain links TRBV24-1 to TRBJ1-5; 10 nucleotides align to TRBD1. V gave up 10 bases and J gave up 0 bases; unmatched junction bases: 8. This CDR3 has 16 residues. Germline CDR1 and CDR2: KGHDR and SFDVKD. The CDR3 loop is CATAGTGVSSNQPQHF. CDR3 nucleotides: TGTGCCACGGCCGGGACAGGGGTCAGTAGCAATCAGCCCCAGCATTTT.

The chain carries TRBV3-1 and TRBJ1-2; the D gene is possibly TRBD1 (5 bases). The CDR3 length is 14 residues. CDR1 is LGHDT and CDR2 is YNNKEL in the germline V gene (reference sequence). Trimming cost V 1 base and J 7 bases, with 13 bases left between them. The CDR3 reads CASSQASSTVGYTF. CDR3 bases: TGTGCCAGCAGCCAAGCGAGTTCGACAGTTGGCTACACCTTC.

V gene TRBV28 combines with J gene TRBJ2-5, with 8 bases lining up with TRBD2. After removal of 3 bases from V and 1 base from J, the junction contained 7 bases not matched to a gene. Germline V gene lookup returns CDR1 MDHEN and CDR2 SYDVKM. This CDR3 has 16 residues. CDR3 in amino acids: CASSFFGRVTQETQYF. The CDR3 coding sequence is TGTGCCAGCAGTTTCTTCGGGAGGGTAACCCAAGAGACCCAGTACTTC.

This sequence joins TRBV20-1 and TRBJ2-1; D is perhaps TRBD1 (6 bases). The germline V gene has CDR1 DFQATT and CDR2 SNEGSKA (reference sequence). The CDR3 has 16 amino acids. V lost 1 base and J lost 7, with 20 bases in between. Written as DNA, the CDR3 is TGCAGTGCTAGAGGCGACAGGTTGAGGGGTGGGAATGAGCAGTTCTTC. It yields the protein CSARGDRLRGGNEQFF.

This clonotype appeared once. The rearrangement links TRBV20-1 to TRBJ1-5; 11 nucleotides align to TRBD1. V shed 3 bases, J shed 4 bases, and the junction held 8 bases outside the gene matches. The CDR3 covers 16 residues. Looked up from germline, CDR1 is DFQATT and CDR2 is SNEGSKA (reference sequence). CDR3 bases: TGCAGTGCTAGTCACCCGGGACAGGGGGGAAATCAGCCCCAGCATTTT. Amino acid sequence: CSASHPGQGGNQPQHF.

The genes are TRBV6-5 and TRBJ2-7, with D perhaps assigned TRBD1 or TRBD2 (5 bases each). The CDR3 is made up of 13 amino acids. Germline loops: CDR1 MNHEY, CDR2 SVGAGI. V lost 9 bases and J lost 6, with 18 bases in between. DNA of the CDR3: TGTGCCAGTGGGATCGGGACGTGGTCCGAGCAGTACTTC. Protein sequence: CASGIGTWSEQYF.

The chain recombines TRBV20-1 with TRBJ2-3, with TRBD2 matching 8 bases. The CDR3 is made up of 16 amino acids. Germline V gene sequence: CDR1 DFQATT, CDR2 SNEGSKA (reference sequence). The CDR3 protein is CSAPRAGGPVTDTQYF. The CDR3 nucleotides read TGCAGCGCACCGCGCGCGGGGGGACCTGTCACAGATACGCAGTATTTT.

CDR3 bases: TGTGCCAGCAGCCGCCCCGGGAGCTCCTACAATGAGCAGTTCTTC. This translates into CASSRPGSSYNEQFF. The chain couples TRBV7-2 to TRBJ2-1, with D perhaps TRBD2 (6 bases). Deletions cut 5 bases from V and 0 bases from J, with 11 bases between. The CDR3 contains 15 residues. Germline loops: CDR1 SGHTA, CDR2 FQGNSA.

CDR3 bases: TGCGCCAGCAGCGATACGGGGAATACGCAGTATTTT. Translated, it gives CASSDTGNTQYF. The chain combines TRBV5-1 with TRBJ2-3; TRBD2 might be the D (5 bases). Per germline, CDR1 SGHRS and CDR2 YFSETQ. The V gene lost 4 bases and the J gene lost 7 bases, with 10 bases spanning the gap. The CDR3 sequence is 12 residues long.

V is TRBV20-1 and J is TRBJ2-1, with D tentatively TRBD1 or TRBD2 (5 bases each). Germline CDR1 DFQATT, CDR2 SNEGSKA (reference sequence). The CDR3 is 14 amino acids. In DNA, the CDR3 is TGCACTATCCCCCGGGGCGGCTCCTACAATGAGCAGTTCTTC. Translated: CTIPRGGSYNEQFF.

V and J are TRBV7-2 and TRBJ2-2; no firm D call. There are 13 residues in the CDR3. V was clipped by 4 bases and J by 2 bases, with 5 bases between them. Germline lookup yields CDR1 SGHTA and CDR2 FQGNSA. CDR3 coding DNA: TGTGCCAGCAGCTGGGATAACACCGGGGAGCTGTTTTTT. Translation gives CASSWDNTGELFF.

The chain recombines TRBV12-3 or TRBV12-4 with TRBJ2-7, with no clear D. The CDR3 consists of 16 residues. Trimming took 2 bases from V and 2 from J, leaving 16 bases between them. As DNA, the CDR3 is TGTGCCAGCAGTTTAAGTTATAGGCAGCCAACCTACGAGCAGTACTTC. Translation gives CASSLSYRQPTYEQYF.

J is TRBJ1-1 and V is TRBV27; D is possibly TRBD1 (6 bases). The germline CDR1 and CDR2 sequences are MNHEY and SMNVEV (reference sequence). The CDR3 has 14 amino acids. V lost 7 bases and J 1 base, leaving 13 bases between the germline ends. CDR3 region: CASTDRTANTEAFF. CDR3 coding DNA: TGTGCCAGCACCGACCGGACAGCGAACACTGAAGCTTTCTTT.

The chain carries TRBV29-1 and TRBJ2-4; 9 bases map to TRBD1. This CDR3 has 14 residues. Trimming took 4 bases from V and 6 from J; bases not matched to a gene: 7. In germline, CDR1 is SQVTM, CDR2 ANQGSEA. In nucleotides, the CDR3 is TGCAGCGTTGGACCACAGGGGGCTTTAAACATTCAGTACTTC. Translation: CSVGPQGALNIQYF.

This chain connects TRBV5-4 to TRBJ2-1; no definite D call. Germline CDR1 SGHNT, CDR2 YYREEE (reference sequence). The V and J ends lost 6 bases and 0 bases respectively, with 7 bases between them. There are 13 residues in the CDR3. CDR3 sequence reads: CASKTPSYNEQFF. The CDR3 DNA reads TGTGCCAGCAAAACCCCCTCCTACAATGAGCAGTTCTTC.